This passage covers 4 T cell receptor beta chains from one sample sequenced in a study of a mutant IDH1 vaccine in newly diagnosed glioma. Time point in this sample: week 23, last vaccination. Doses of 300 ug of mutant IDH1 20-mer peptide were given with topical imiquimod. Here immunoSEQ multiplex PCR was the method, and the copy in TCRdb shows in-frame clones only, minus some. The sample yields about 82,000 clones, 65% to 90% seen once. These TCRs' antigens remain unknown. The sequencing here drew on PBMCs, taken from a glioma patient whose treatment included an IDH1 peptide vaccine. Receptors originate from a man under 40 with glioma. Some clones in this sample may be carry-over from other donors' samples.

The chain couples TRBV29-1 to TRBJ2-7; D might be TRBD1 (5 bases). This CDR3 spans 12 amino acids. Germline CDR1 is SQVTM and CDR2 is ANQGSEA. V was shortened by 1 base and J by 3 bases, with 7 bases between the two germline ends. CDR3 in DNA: TGCAGCGTTGAAGTTCAGGGCTACGAGCAGTACTTC. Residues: CSVEVQGYEQYF.

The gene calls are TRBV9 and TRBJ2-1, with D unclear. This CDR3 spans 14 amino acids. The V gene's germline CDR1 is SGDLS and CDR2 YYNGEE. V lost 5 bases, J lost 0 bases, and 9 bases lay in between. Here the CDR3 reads CASSTSSSYNEQFF. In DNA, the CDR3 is TGTGCCAGCAGTACGAGTAGCTCCTACAATGAGCAGTTCTTC.

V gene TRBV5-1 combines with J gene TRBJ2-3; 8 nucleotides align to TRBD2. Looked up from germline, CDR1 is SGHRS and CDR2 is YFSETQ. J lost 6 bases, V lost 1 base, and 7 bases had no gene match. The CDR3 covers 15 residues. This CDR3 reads CASSLWGLGGDTQYF. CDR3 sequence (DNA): TGCGCCAGCAGCTTGTGGGGACTAGGAGGGGATACGCAGTATTTT.

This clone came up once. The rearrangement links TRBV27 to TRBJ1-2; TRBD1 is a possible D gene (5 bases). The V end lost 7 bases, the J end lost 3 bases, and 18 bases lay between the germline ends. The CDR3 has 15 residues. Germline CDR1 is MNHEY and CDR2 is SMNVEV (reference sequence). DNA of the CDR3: TGTGCCAGCAACTCATGGGCAGGGTCTGACTATGGCTACACCTTC. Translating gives CASNSWAGSDYGYTF.